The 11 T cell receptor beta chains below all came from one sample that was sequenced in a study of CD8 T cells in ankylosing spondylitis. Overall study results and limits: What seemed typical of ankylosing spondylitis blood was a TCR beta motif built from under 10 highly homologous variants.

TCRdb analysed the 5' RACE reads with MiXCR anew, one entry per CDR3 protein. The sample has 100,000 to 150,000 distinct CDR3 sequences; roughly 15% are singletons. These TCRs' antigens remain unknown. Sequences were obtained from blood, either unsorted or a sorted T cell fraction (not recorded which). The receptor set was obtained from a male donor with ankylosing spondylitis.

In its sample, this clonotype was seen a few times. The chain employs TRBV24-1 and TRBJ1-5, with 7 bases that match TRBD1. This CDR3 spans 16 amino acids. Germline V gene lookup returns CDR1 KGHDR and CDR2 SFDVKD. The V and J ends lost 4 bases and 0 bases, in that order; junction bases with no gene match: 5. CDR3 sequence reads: CATSDPTGDSNQPQHF. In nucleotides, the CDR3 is TGTGCCACCAGTGACCCAACAGGGGATAGCAATCAGCCCCAGCATTTT.

The CDR3 loop reads CASSLIGGLAGENNEQFF. The CDR3 DNA follows: TGCGCCAGCAGCCTTATCGGTGGACTAGCGGGAGAAAACAATGAGCAGTTCTTC. The chain recombines TRBV4-1 with TRBJ2-1, with 13 bases that match TRBD2. The V segment lost 4 bases and the J segment 5 bases; nucleotides outside the gene matches: 11. This CDR3 spans 18 amino acids. From germline, CDR1 is MGHRA and CDR2 YSYEKL.

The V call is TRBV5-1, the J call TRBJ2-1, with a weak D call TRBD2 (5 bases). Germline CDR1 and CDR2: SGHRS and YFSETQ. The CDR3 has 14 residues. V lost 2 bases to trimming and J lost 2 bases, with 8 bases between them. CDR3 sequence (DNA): TGCGCCAGCAGCTTCCAGCGGCCCTACAATGAGCAGTTCTTC. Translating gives CASSFQRPYNEQFF.

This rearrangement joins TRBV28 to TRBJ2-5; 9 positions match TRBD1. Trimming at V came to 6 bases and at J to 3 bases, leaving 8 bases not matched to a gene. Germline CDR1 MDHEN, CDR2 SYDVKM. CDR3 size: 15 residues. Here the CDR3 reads CASRVQGAHKETQYF. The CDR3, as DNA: TGTGCCAGCAGAGTACAGGGGGCCCACAAAGAGACCCAGTACTTC.

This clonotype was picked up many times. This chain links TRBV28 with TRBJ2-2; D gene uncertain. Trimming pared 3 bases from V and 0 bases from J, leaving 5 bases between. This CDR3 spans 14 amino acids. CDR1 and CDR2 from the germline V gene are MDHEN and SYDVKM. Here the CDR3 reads CASSFAANTGELFF. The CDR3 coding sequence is TGTGCCAGCAGTTTCGCCGCGAACACCGGGGAGCTGTTTTTT.

The CDR3 is CASSPEREWGGELFF. The CDR3 DNA follows: TGTGCCAGCAGTCCGGAGCGGGAGTGGGGCGGGGAGCTGTTTTTT. This chain joins TRBV27 and TRBJ2-2, with 8 nucleotides matching TRBD2. Germline CDR1 reads MNHEY; CDR2 reads SMNVEV (reference sequence). CDR3 size: 15 residues. V lost 5 bases, J lost 7 bases, and 9 bases stayed unmatched.

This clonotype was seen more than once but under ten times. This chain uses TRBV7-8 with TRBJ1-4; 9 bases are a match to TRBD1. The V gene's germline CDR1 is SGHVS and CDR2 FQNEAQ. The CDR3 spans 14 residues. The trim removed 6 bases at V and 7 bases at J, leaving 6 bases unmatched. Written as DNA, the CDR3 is TGTGCCAGCAGGGGGGGGACAGGGCCTGAAAAACTGTTTTTT. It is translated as CASRGGTGPEKLFF.

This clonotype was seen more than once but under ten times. The CDR3 here is CASNPAGSYQETQYF. The CDR3 DNA sequence: TGTGCCAGCAACCCCGCCGGGTCATACCAAGAGACCCAGTACTTC. The rearrangement links TRBV27 to TRBJ2-5; no clear D. This CDR3 region has 15 residues. CDR1 is MNHEY, CDR2 SMNVEV, per germline (reference sequence). V was cut by 7 bases and J by 0 bases, with 15 bases left in between.

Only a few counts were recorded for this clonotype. The CDR3 DNA reads as TGTGCCAGCAGTTACGGCTTGGGGACTGAAGCTTTCTTT. Residues: CASSYGLGTEAFF. The chain couples TRBV6-5 to TRBJ1-1; no clear D. The V gene lost 2 bases and the J gene lost 5 bases, with 9 bases spanning the gap. There are 13 residues in the CDR3. CDR1 and CDR2 (germline): MNHEY, SVGAGI.

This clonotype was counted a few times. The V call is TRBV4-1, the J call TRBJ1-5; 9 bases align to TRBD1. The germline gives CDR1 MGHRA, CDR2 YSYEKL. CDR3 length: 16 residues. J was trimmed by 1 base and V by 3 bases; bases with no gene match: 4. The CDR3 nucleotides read TGCGCCAGCAGCCAGGACAGGGGAATGAGCAATCAGCCCCAGCATTTT. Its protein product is CASSQDRGMSNQPQHF.

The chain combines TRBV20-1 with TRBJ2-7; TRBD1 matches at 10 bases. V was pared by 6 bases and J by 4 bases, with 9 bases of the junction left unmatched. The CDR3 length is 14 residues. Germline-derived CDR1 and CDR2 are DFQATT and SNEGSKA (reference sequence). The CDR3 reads CSAVLRDRGYEQYF. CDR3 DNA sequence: TGCAGTGCCGTCCTCCGGGACAGGGGTTACGAGCAGTACTTC.